The source of this T cell receptor beta chain is a study of CD4+ T cells in melanoma. The study, taken as a whole, reports: A reported correlation linked neoantigen-specific CD4+ T cells to CD8+, macrophage and B cell function. Diverse differentiation states were reported for melanoma neoantigen-specific CD4+ T cells.

A word on this clone: The antigen remains undetermined.

The table came from immunoSEQ multiplex PCR; TCRdb's copy has only in-frame clones and leaves some out. The sample gives approximately 14,000 clones, around 72% of which show up once; under 20% is in the top ten. This CDR3 has 13 amino acids. Germline CDR1 SGHRS, CDR2 YFSETQ. Trimming cost V 4 bases and J 6 bases, with 13 bases left between them. This clonotype was obtained from a human donor with melanoma. The V and J genes are TRBV5-1 and TRBJ1-1; D is ambiguous. The sequenced material came from cells from a culture (not recorded whether cultured in vitro). As DNA, the CDR3 is TGCGCCAGCAGCCGATTGGACGGCGCTGAAGCTTTCTTT. This gives the protein CASSRLDGAEAFF.